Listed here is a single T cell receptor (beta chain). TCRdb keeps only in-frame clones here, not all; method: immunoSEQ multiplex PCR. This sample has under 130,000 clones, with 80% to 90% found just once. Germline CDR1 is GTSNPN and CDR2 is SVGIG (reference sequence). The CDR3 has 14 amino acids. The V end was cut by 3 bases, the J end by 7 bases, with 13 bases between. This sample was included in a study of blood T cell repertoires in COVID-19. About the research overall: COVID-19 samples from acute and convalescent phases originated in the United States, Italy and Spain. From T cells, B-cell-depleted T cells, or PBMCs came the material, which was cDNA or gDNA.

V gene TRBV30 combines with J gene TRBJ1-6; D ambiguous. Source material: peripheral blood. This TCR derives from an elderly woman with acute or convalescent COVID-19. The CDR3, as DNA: TGTGCCTGGAGGTCGAGGGAAATGAATTCACCCCTCCACTTT. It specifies CAWRSREMNSPLHF.